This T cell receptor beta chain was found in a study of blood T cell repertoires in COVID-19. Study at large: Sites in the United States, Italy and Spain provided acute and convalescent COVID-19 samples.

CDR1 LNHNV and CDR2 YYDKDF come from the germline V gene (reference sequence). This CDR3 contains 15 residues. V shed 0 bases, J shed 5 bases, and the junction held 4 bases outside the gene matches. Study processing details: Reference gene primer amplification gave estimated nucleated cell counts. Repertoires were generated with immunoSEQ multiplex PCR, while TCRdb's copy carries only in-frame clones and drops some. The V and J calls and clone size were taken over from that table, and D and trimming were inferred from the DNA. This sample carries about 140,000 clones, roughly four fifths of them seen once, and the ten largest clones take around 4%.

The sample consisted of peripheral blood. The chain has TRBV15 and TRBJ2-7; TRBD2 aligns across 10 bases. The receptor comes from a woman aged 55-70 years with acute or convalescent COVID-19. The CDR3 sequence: CATSRDLLAGNEQYF. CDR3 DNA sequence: TGTGCCACCAGCAGAGATCTACTAGCGGGAAACGAGCAGTACTTC.